This entry features one T cell receptor (beta chain) sequence. What this receptor recognizes is not known. No base quality values were provided; no much bigger clone lies one nucleotide off. This sample is part of a study of blood T cell repertoires in COVID-19 (dated by TCRdb to the early 2020s). Regarding the complete study: Collaborator samples came from the United States, Italy and Spain and covered acute and convalescent phases of COVID-19. The prospective study material was composed of cDNA or gDNA derived from T cells, B-cell-depleted T cells, or PBMCs. Deeply sampled blood TCRbeta repertoires from subjects exposed to, actively infected with, or recovered from COVID-19 were included in the dataset. The repertoires were released in a freely available public database intended as a resource for research on the immune response to SARS-CoV-2. Samples were obtained from the ongoing ImmuneRACE study (first 160 participants) and from roughly 1,300 subjects provided by 6 global collaborators. Nearly every sample came with metadata listing a de-identified subject ID, COVID-19 status, age in years and sex. Where available, HLA class I and class II types were obtained from metadata supplied by the sample provider rather than from assay-based typing. The investigation overall reported the following: The quantity of clinical and demographic metadata differed by source and by participant and was supplied without curation.

TCRbeta CDR3 regions were amplified from genomic DNA using the immunoSEQ Assay, a bias-controlled multiplex PCR. Per the source publication's procedure: The number of nucleated cells in each sample was estimated by amplification of reference gene primers within the assay. Sequence reads were collapsed and filtered to measure the absolute abundance of every unique TCRbeta CDR3 rearrangement. Productive Simpson clonality was computed per sample as the square root of Simpson's diversity index over productive rearrangements. TCRdb obtained this table from immuneACCESS and retained in-frame rearrangements with V and J assigned. These tables miss some clones; where compared with another copy, unresolved V genes account for less than half of the shortfall, and the remainder is unexplained. V and J calls and clone size are those listed in that table; D and trimming were worked out from the DNA. This sample lists under 40,000 clones; approximately 91% were detected once. The ten largest clones capture less than 45% of the sample.

Collaborating institutions collected whole blood in K2EDTA tubes following their own protocols. For TCRbeta analysis, collaborators shipped samples as frozen whole blood, isolated PBMCs, or DNA extracted from either of those sample types. The CDR3 covers 15 residues, taking in both the cysteine and the phenylalanine. CDR3 DNA only is kept here, 45 bases in frame from base 1. Trimmed from V: 7 bases; trimmed from J: 3 bases; junction bases lacking a gene match: 9. The germline V gene specifies MNHEY as CDR1 and SVGEGT as CDR2. Recombination joined TRBV6-2 or TRBV6-3 with TRBJ1-5; 7 bases in the junction line up with TRBD1. The sequence was obtained from a man aged 55 to 70 with active or convalescent COVID-19. Input material: peripheral blood. The CDR3 protein is CASTPRGQINQPQHF. The DNA is TGTGCCAGCACCCCCCGGGGACAGATCAATCAGCCCCAGCATTTT.